These T cell receptor beta chains were read from a single sample in a study of CD8 T cells in Susac syndrome. TCRdb reanalysed the immunoSEQ multiplex PCR reads using MiXCR and keeps one entry per CDR3 protein. The sample has some 200,000 distinct CDR3 sequences, roughly 90% seen once; the top ten hold about 0.09%. Sequenced: CD4+ T cells from PBMCs. Source of these receptors: a human donor with Susac syndrome. Each CDR3 is given with its conserved first and last residue. Fields, in order: D gene, V gene, J gene, clone size, CDR3 protein, CDR3 DNA. The D gene is left open where the match is weak. Clone size appears in some rows only: once, few, many, or a class for an expanded clone.

d_gene: TRBD1
v_gene: TRBV20-1
j_gene: TRBJ1-5
abundance: -
CDR3aa: CSARDESGGDQPQHF
CDR3nt: TGCAGTGCTAGAGATGAATCAGGGGGAGATCAGCCCCAGCATTTT

d_gene: -
v_gene: TRBV5-1
j_gene: TRBJ1-1
abundance: -
CDR3aa: CASAGVTNTEAFF
CDR3nt: TGCGCCAGCGCCGGCGTAACAAACACTGAAGCTTTCTTT

d_gene: -
v_gene: TRBV12-3/TRBV12-4
j_gene: TRBJ2-6
abundance: -
CDR3aa: CASSASSDVSSGANVLTF
CDR3nt: TGTGCCAGCAGCGCATCGTCGGACGTTAGCTCTGGGGCCAACGTCCTGACTTTC

d_gene: -
v_gene: TRBV6-6
j_gene: TRBJ1-6
abundance: once
CDR3aa: CASSYVENSPLHF
CDR3nt: TGTGCCAGCAGTTACGTAGAAAACTCACCCCTCCACTTT

d_gene: TRBD1
v_gene: TRBV29-1
j_gene: TRBJ2-7
abundance: -
CDR3aa: CSGGTGSYEQYF
CDR3nt: TGCAGCGGAGGGACAGGGTCCTACGAGCAGTACTTC

d_gene: -
v_gene: TRBV29-1
j_gene: TRBJ2-3
abundance: -
CDR3aa: CSVRLSDTQYF
CDR3nt: TGCAGCGTACGACTATCAGATACGCAGTATTTT

d_gene: TRBD2
v_gene: TRBV9
j_gene: TRBJ2-5
abundance: -
CDR3aa: CASSVGSSGGDKETQYF
CDR3nt: TGTGCCAGCAGCGTAGGGAGTAGCGGGGGGGATAAAGAGACCCAGTACTTC

d_gene: TRBD2
v_gene: TRBV20-1
j_gene: TRBJ2-5
abundance: -
CDR3aa: CSASSSGRAEGFQETQYF
CDR3nt: TGCAGTGCTAGTTCCAGCGGGAGGGCCGAAGGGTTTCAAGAGACCCAGTACTTC

d_gene: -
v_gene: TRBV5-4
j_gene: TRBJ2-7
abundance: -
CDR3aa: CASSFSPQAYEQYF
CDR3nt: TGTGCCAGCAGCTTCTCCCCCCAAGCCTACGAGCAGTACTTC

d_gene: -
v_gene: TRBV29-1
j_gene: TRBJ1-1
abundance: -
CDR3aa: CSVVGSRTMNTEAFF
CDR3nt: TGCAGCGTTGTTGGTTCCAGGACTATGAACACTGAAGCTTTCTTT

d_gene: TRBD1
v_gene: TRBV27
j_gene: TRBJ2-7
abundance: -
CDR3aa: CASSMDRDSYEQYF
CDR3nt: TGTGCCAGCAGTATGGACAGGGACTCCTACGAGCAGTACTTC

d_gene: TRBD1
v_gene: TRBV7-3
j_gene: TRBJ2-1
abundance: -
CDR3aa: CASSSTGEGYNEQFF
CDR3nt: TGTGCCAGCAGCTCCACAGGGGAAGGCTACAATGAGCAGTTCTTC

d_gene: TRBD2
v_gene: TRBV13
j_gene: TRBJ2-7
abundance: -
CDR3aa: CASSSHTLAEAIYEQYF
CDR3nt: TGTGCCAGCAGCTCACACACACTAGCGGAGGCGATCTACGAGCAGTACTTC

d_gene: -
v_gene: TRBV5-6
j_gene: TRBJ2-7
abundance: -
CDR3aa: CASSLANEQYF
CDR3nt: TGTGCCAGCAGCTTAGCCAACGAGCAGTACTTC

d_gene: TRBD2
v_gene: TRBV5-1
j_gene: TRBJ2-6
abundance: once
CDR3aa: CASSLGLAGVTGANVLTF
CDR3nt: TGCGCCAGCAGCTTGGGACTAGCGGGGGTCACTGGGGCCAACGTCCTGACTTTC

d_gene: -
v_gene: TRBV6-5
j_gene: TRBJ1-6
abundance: -
CDR3aa: CASRGQPLGPLHF
CDR3nt: TGTGCCAGCAGAGGACAGCCGCTAGGACCCCTCCACTTT

d_gene: TRBD2
v_gene: TRBV5-1
j_gene: TRBJ2-2
abundance: -
CDR3aa: CASSESGSDTGELFF
CDR3nt: TGCGCCAGCAGCGAGAGCGGGAGTGACACCGGGGAGCTGTTTTTT

d_gene: TRBD2
v_gene: TRBV10-3
j_gene: TRBJ2-1
abundance: -
CDR3aa: CAISGVRGRSDNEQFF
CDR3nt: TGTGCCATCAGTGGGGTACGCGGGAGGTCCGACAATGAGCAGTTCTTC

d_gene: -
v_gene: TRBV29-1
j_gene: TRBJ1-6
abundance: -
CDR3aa: CSVRQGAVDSPLHF
CDR3nt: TGCAGCGTTAGACAAGGGGCAGTGGATTCACCCCTCCACTTT

d_gene: -
v_gene: TRBV12-3/TRBV12-4
j_gene: TRBJ1-1
abundance: -
CDR3aa: CASRLSNTEAFF
CDR3nt: TGTGCCAGCAGACTGTCTAACACTGAAGCTTTCTTT

d_gene: -
v_gene: TRBV6-1
j_gene: TRBJ2-7
abundance: -
CDR3aa: CASSESDGYEQYF
CDR3nt: TGTGCCAGCAGTGAATCCGACGGGTACGAGCAGTACTTC

d_gene: TRBD1
v_gene: TRBV6-1
j_gene: TRBJ2-3
abundance: few
CDR3aa: CASRPGQGNADTQYF
CDR3nt: TGTGCCAGCAGGCCTGGACAGGGGAATGCAGATACGCAGTATTTT

d_gene: -
v_gene: TRBV7-9
j_gene: TRBJ2-5
abundance: -
CDR3aa: CASSSRAGQETQYF
CDR3nt: TGTGCCAGCAGCTCCCGGGCAGGGCAAGAGACCCAGTACTTC

d_gene: -
v_gene: TRBV18
j_gene: TRBJ2-1
abundance: few
CDR3aa: CASSLEYNEQFF
CDR3nt: TGTGCCAGCTCACTAGAATACAATGAGCAGTTCTTC

d_gene: -
v_gene: TRBV20-1
j_gene: TRBJ1-5
abundance: -
CDR3aa: CSASLPHSAGSNQPQHF
CDR3nt: TGCAGCGCCTCTTTGCCCCATAGTGCTGGTAGCAATCAGCCCCAGCATTTT

d_gene: -
v_gene: TRBV3-1
j_gene: TRBJ2-2
abundance: -
CDR3aa: CGTAGTGELFF
CDR3nt: TGTGGTACTGCGGGAACCGGGGAGCTGTTTTTT

d_gene: -
v_gene: TRBV29-1
j_gene: TRBJ2-1
abundance: -
CDR3aa: CSAARTEQFF
CDR3nt: TGCAGCGCAGCCAGGACAGAGCAGTTCTTC

d_gene: -
v_gene: TRBV9
j_gene: TRBJ2-7
abundance: -
CDR3aa: CASSTTESSYEQYF
CDR3nt: TGTGCCAGCAGCACGACAGAGAGCTCCTACGAGCAGTACTTC

d_gene: -
v_gene: TRBV29-1
j_gene: TRBJ1-1
abundance: -
CDR3aa: CSVERPAEAFF
CDR3nt: TGCAGCGTTGAAAGGCCGGCCGAAGCTTTCTTT

d_gene: TRBD2
v_gene: TRBV5-1
j_gene: TRBJ2-7
abundance: -
CDR3aa: CASSLTRQLAGTENSYEQYF
CDR3nt: TGCGCCAGCAGCTTGACCCGCCAACTAGCGGGAACCGAGAATTCCTACGAGCAGTACTTC

d_gene: -
v_gene: TRBV5-6
j_gene: TRBJ2-3
abundance: -
CDR3aa: CASSLIRQGGTDTQYF
CDR3nt: TGTGCCAGCAGCTTGATTCGCCAGGGAGGCACAGATACGCAGTATTTT

d_gene: TRBD2
v_gene: TRBV7-9
j_gene: TRBJ2-5
abundance: -
CDR3aa: CASSVGGLATETQYF
CDR3nt: TGTGCCAGCAGCGTAGGAGGACTAGCAACGGAGACCCAGTACTTC

d_gene: -
v_gene: TRBV9
j_gene: TRBJ2-1
abundance: -
CDR3aa: CASSQKPSSLDNEQFF
CDR3nt: TGTGCCAGCAGCCAAAAACCCTCATCGTTGGACAATGAGCAGTTCTTC

d_gene: TRBD1
v_gene: TRBV19
j_gene: TRBJ2-6
abundance: -
CDR3aa: CASSRGQAWTGANVLTF
CDR3nt: TGTGCCAGTAGTAGGGGACAGGCATGGACAGGGGCCAACGTCCTGACTTTC

d_gene: -
v_gene: TRBV5-8
j_gene: TRBJ1-3
abundance: once
CDR3aa: CASSPGRISGNTIYF
CDR3nt: TGTGCCAGCAGCCCCGGACGGATCTCTGGAAACACCATATATTTT

d_gene: TRBD1
v_gene: TRBV12-3/TRBV12-4
j_gene: TRBJ2-5
abundance: -
CDR3aa: CASSSQQGAPRLYF
CDR3nt: TGTGCCAGCAGTTCCCAACAGGGGGCGCCGCGATTGTACTTC

d_gene: TRBD2
v_gene: TRBV5-4
j_gene: TRBJ2-1
abundance: -
CDR3aa: CASTPGSGVYNEQFF
CDR3nt: TGTGCCAGCACCCCGGGTAGCGGGGTTTACAATGAGCAGTTCTTC

d_gene: TRBD2
v_gene: TRBV9
j_gene: TRBJ2-1
abundance: -
CDR3aa: CASSAGTSVYNEQFF
CDR3nt: TGTGCCAGCAGCGCAGGGACTAGCGTTTACAATGAGCAGTTCTTC

d_gene: -
v_gene: TRBV20-1
j_gene: TRBJ2-3
abundance: -
CDR3aa: CSATGRDEGTDTQYF
CDR3nt: TGCAGTGCTACCGGACGAGACGAGGGCACAGATACGCAGTATTTT

d_gene: -
v_gene: TRBV3-1
j_gene: TRBJ1-1
abundance: once
CDR3aa: CASSPGNRHSNTEAFF
CDR3nt: TGTGCCAGCAGCCCTGGGAACCGCCACTCGAACACTGAAGCTTTCTTT

d_gene: -
v_gene: TRBV12-3/TRBV12-4
j_gene: TRBJ2-3
abundance: -
CDR3aa: CASKERRFGLHTDTQYF
CDR3nt: TGTGCCAGCAAGGAGAGAAGGTTCGGTCTCCACACAGATACGCAGTATTTT

d_gene: -
v_gene: TRBV18
j_gene: TRBJ2-3
abundance: -
CDR3aa: CASLGTDTQYF
CDR3nt: TGTGCCAGCTTGGGGACGGATACGCAGTATTTT

d_gene: TRBD2
v_gene: TRBV3-1
j_gene: TRBJ2-3
abundance: -
CDR3aa: CASSQTSGRAGADTQYF
CDR3nt: TGTGCCAGCAGCCAGACTAGCGGGAGGGCCGGCGCAGATACGCAGTATTTT

d_gene: TRBD1
v_gene: TRBV11-2
j_gene: TRBJ1-1
abundance: -
CDR3aa: CASSQSGQGFAEAFF
CDR3nt: TGTGCCAGCAGCCAATCCGGACAGGGGTTCGCTGAAGCTTTCTTT

d_gene: TRBD1
v_gene: TRBV6-6
j_gene: TRBJ2-7
abundance: -
CDR3aa: CASSYADRVSEQYF
CDR3nt: TGTGCCAGCAGTTACGCCGACAGGGTCTCCGAGCAGTACTTC

d_gene: -
v_gene: TRBV18
j_gene: TRBJ1-2
abundance: -
CDR3aa: CASSPGEDYGYTF
CDR3nt: TGTGCCAGCTCACCAGGGGAGGACTATGGCTACACCTTC

d_gene: -
v_gene: TRBV12-3/TRBV12-4
j_gene: TRBJ2-3
abundance: -
CDR3aa: CASIPTGVSTDTQYF
CDR3nt: TGTGCCAGCATCCCAACCGGGGTAAGCACAGATACGCAGTATTTT

d_gene: -
v_gene: TRBV6-6
j_gene: TRBJ1-1
abundance: -
CDR3aa: CAAARVNTEAFF
CDR3nt: TGTGCCGCCGCCAGAGTGAACACTGAAGCTTTCTTT

d_gene: TRBD2
v_gene: TRBV29-1
j_gene: TRBJ2-5
abundance: -
CDR3aa: CSAHRGTSAPQETQYF
CDR3nt: TGCAGCGCCCATCGAGGGACTAGCGCCCCACAAGAGACCCAGTACTTC

d_gene: -
v_gene: TRBV5-1
j_gene: TRBJ1-4
abundance: -
CDR3aa: CASSFRGSGEKLFF
CDR3nt: TGCGCCAGCAGCTTTCGAGGGAGTGGAGAAAAACTGTTTTTT

d_gene: -
v_gene: TRBV9
j_gene: TRBJ1-1
abundance: once
CDR3aa: CASSVGRNTEAFF
CDR3nt: TGTGCCAGCAGCGTAGGGAGGAACACTGAAGCTTTCTTT

d_gene: -
v_gene: TRBV27
j_gene: TRBJ1-5
abundance: -
CDR3aa: CASSPTRGQPQHF
CDR3nt: TGTGCCAGCAGTCCGACGAGGGGTCAGCCCCAGCATTTT

d_gene: -
v_gene: TRBV7-2
j_gene: TRBJ2-7
abundance: -
CDR3aa: CASSKPFYEQYF
CDR3nt: TGTGCCAGCAGCAAACCCTTCTACGAGCAGTACTTC

d_gene: -
v_gene: TRBV7-8
j_gene: TRBJ2-6
abundance: -
CDR3aa: CASSLVIGPLSGANVLTF
CDR3nt: TGTGCCAGCAGCTTAGTTATAGGGCCCCTCTCTGGGGCCAACGTCCTGACTTTC